The 4 T cell receptor beta chains listed next were all sequenced from one sample in a study of T cells expressing NK-cell markers. TCRdb reanalyzed the 5' RACE reads, giving one entry per CDR3 protein sequence and no DNA. Its listing shows about 450,000 distinct CDR3 sequences. Sample: blood T cells: a sorted CD56 or NKG2C T cell subset, CD4+ or CD8+ T cells, or bulk PBMC T cells (not recorded which). The source of these receptors is a woman aged 18-70 years in good health.

The V call is TRBV28, the J call TRBJ2-1; TCRdb indicates TRBD2, and absent DNA this call remains unverified. The CDR3 runs 16 residues. Germline loops: CDR1 MDHEN, CDR2 SYDVKM. This CDR3 reads CASSFPTSGAYNEQFF.

V and J are TRBV7-6 and TRBJ2-1; TCRdb indicates TRBD1, and absent DNA this call remains unverified. Germline-derived CDR1 and CDR2 are SGHVS and FNYEAQ. The CDR3 runs 17 residues. CDR3 protein: CASSLATGGAYRNEQFF.

V gene TRBV27 combines with J gene TRBJ2-7. The germline gives CDR1 MNHEY, CDR2 SMNVEV (reference sequence). This CDR3 has 13 amino acids. This chain's CDR3 is CASSPTGPYEQYF.

The chain couples TRBV7-2 to TRBJ2-1; TCRdb's D call, TRBD2, is unchecked because there is no DNA. The CDR3 extends over 16 amino acids. CDR1 and CDR2 (germline): SGHTA, FQGNSA. The CDR3 spells CASSPLALATNNEQFF.